Listed below are T cell receptor beta chains from one sample, sequenced in a study of response to subunit inactivated influenza vaccine. TCRdb called the RT-PCR reads again in MiXCR, with one record for every CDR3 protein. The data show approximately 480,000 distinct CDR3 sequences, 9.5% to 13% seen once. The input for sequencing was PBMCs from blood, taken roughly 45 days after vaccination. Receptors were obtained from a man aged 45-60 years who received an inactivated influenza vaccine. Both conserved end residues are part of each CDR3. The D gene is left open where the match is weak. Size is stated for part of the rows, as once, few or many counts, or as a class when the clone is expanded.

v_gene,abundance,d_gene,j_gene,CDR3nt,CDR3aa
TRBV15,.,TRBD1,TRBJ2-3,TGTGCCACCAGCAGAGCGGGACAGTACACAGATACGCAGTATTTT,CATSRAGQYTDTQYF
TRBV4-1,many,.,TRBJ2-3,TGCGCCAGCAGCCAACCGGGACAAGGATCAGATACGCAGTATTTT,CASSQPGQGSDTQYF
TRBV5-1,.,.,TRBJ2-1,TGCGCCAGCAGCTCGGGCCCCAAAAGGGCCGATGAGCAGTTCTTC,CASSSGPKRADEQFF
TRBV28,.,TRBD1,TRBJ1-6,TGTGCCAGCGGGACCGGGACAGGGATTAATTCACCCCTCCACTTT,CASGTGTGINSPLHF
TRBV9,many,.,TRBJ1-6,TGTGCCAGCAGCGTAGGCGGTTCGAATTCACCCCTCCACTTT,CASSVGGSNSPLHF
TRBV12-3/TRBV12-4,many,.,TRBJ1-1,TGTGCCAGCAGCTCCGCGGGCTTGAGCACTGAAGCTTTCTTT,CASSSAGLSTEAFF
TRBV4-1,many,.,TRBJ2-7,TGCGCCAGCAGCCAAGTGTTACCAGCCTACGAGCAGTACTTC,CASSQVLPAYEQYF
TRBV7-9,many,TRBD1,TRBJ1-5,TGTGCCAGCAGCCGTTCGACAGGGGGCCAGCCCCAGCATTTT,CASSRSTGGQPQHF
TRBV20-1,few,.,TRBJ1-2,TGCAGTGCTGATACACCCCAGGGTGGCGCCTATGGCTACACCTTC,CSADTPQGGAYGYTF
TRBV28,.,.,TRBJ1-2,TGTGCCAGCAGTTCCCCGGGACACCAGACCTATGGCTACACCTTC,CASSSPGHQTYGYTF
TRBV6-5,.,.,TRBJ2-4,TGTGCCAGCAGTTACTCCGACAGGTCGGGGTACATTCAGTACTTC,CASSYSDRSGYIQYF
TRBV11-2,.,.,TRBJ2-3,TGTGCCAGCAGCCACGCTGCAGATACGCAGTATTTT,CASSHAADTQYF
TRBV4-2,few,.,TRBJ2-7,TGTGCCAGCAGCCAAGATTTGGCTATCTACGAGCAGTACTTC,CASSQDLAIYEQYF
TRBV12-3/TRBV12-4,many,.,TRBJ1-2,TGTGCCAGCAGTTTAGACGTCCCCCGGAACTATGGCTACACCTTC,CASSLDVPRNYGYTF
TRBV5-1,.,TRBD2,TRBJ2-5,TGCGCCAGCAGCTTGAATCACCTAGCGGGAGAGACCCAGTACTTC,CASSLNHLAGETQYF
TRBV28,.,.,TRBJ2-7,TGTGCCAGCGGGGGGCAGATGTTCTACGAGCAGTACTTC,CASGGQMFYEQYF
TRBV7-8,few,TRBD2,TRBJ2-1,TGTGCCAGCAGCTTAGCGGGACTAGTACAGTTCTTC,CASSLAGLVQFF
TRBV5-6,few,.,TRBJ2-7,TGTGCCAGCAGCTTGTGGGGGATCGACGAGCAGTACTTC,CASSLWGIDEQYF
TRBV4-1,.,TRBD1,TRBJ2-7,TGCGCCAGCAGCCAGATTCCGGGACAGGGGGCCTACGAGCAGTACTTC,CASSQIPGQGAYEQYF
TRBV4-2,.,.,TRBJ2-5,TGTGCCAGCAGCCAAGGGGCCGCGCGAGGAGAGACCCAGTACTTC,CASSQGAARGETQYF
TRBV10-2,few,.,TRBJ2-1,TGCGCCAGCAGGGACTTCAATGAGCAGTTCTTC,CASRDFNEQFF
TRBV29-1,many,TRBD1,TRBJ2-1,TGCAGCGTGGGACAGGGGGCGAATGAGCAGTTCTTC,CSVGQGANEQFF
TRBV6-1,many,TRBD1,TRBJ1-4,TGTGCCAGCAGGCCGCAGGGGGGGGATGAAAAACTGTTTTTT,CASRPQGGDEKLFF
TRBV3-1,.,TRBD2,TRBJ2-2,TGTGCCAGCAGCCACGGGACTAGCGCGAACACCGGGGAGCTGTTTTTT,CASSHGTSANTGELFF
TRBV18,.,TRBD1,TRBJ1-6,TGTGCCAGCTCACCGAGACAGGGCCTTGGTTCACCCCTCCACTTT,CASSPRQGLGSPLHF
TRBV20-1,few,TRBD2,TRBJ2-7,TGCAGTGCGCCTTCCGGGGGGGGACAAAACTACCAGCAGTACTTC,CSAPSGGGQNYQQYF
TRBV7-6,many,TRBD2,TRBJ2-3,TGTGCCAGCAGCTTAGGGGCGGGAGCTAGCACAGATACGCAGTATTTT,CASSLGAGASTDTQYF
TRBV28,.,TRBD2,TRBJ2-7,TGTGCCAGCAGTCCAACGAGACTAGCGGGCTCCTACGAGCAGTACTTC,CASSPTRLAGSYEQYF
TRBV24-1,many,.,TRBJ2-7,TGTGCCACCAGTGATTGGACTTCCTACGAGCAGTACTTC,CATSDWTSYEQYF
TRBV12-3/TRBV12-4,.,.,TRBJ2-5,TGTGCCAGCAGTTTAACGGGGGCTTATGAGACCCAGTACTTC,CASSLTGAYETQYF
TRBV29-1,many,TRBD1,TRBJ2-3,TGCAGCGTTGACGCGGGACAGGGAGTTCCAGATACGCAGTATTTT,CSVDAGQGVPDTQYF
TRBV6-5,.,.,TRBJ1-1,TGTGCCAGCAATTGGGGATTGGACACTGAAGCTTTCTTT,CASNWGLDTEAFF
TRBV12-3/TRBV12-4,.,.,TRBJ2-6,TGTGCCAGCAGTTTAGGCGATTCCGGGGCCAACGTCCTGACTTTC,CASSLGDSGANVLTF
TRBV7-2,.,TRBD2,TRBJ2-3,TGTGCCAGCAGCCTCCGGCTAGCGGGGGGGCATACAGATACGCAGTATTTT,CASSLRLAGGHTDTQYF
TRBV9,.,.,TRBJ2-7,TGTGCCAGCAGCCCACCCCCGGGACCGGACTACGAGCAGTACTTC,CASSPPPGPDYEQYF
TRBV24-1,few,TRBD1,TRBJ2-7,TGTGCCACCTCCTTGCAGGGGGCGCACGAGCAGTACTTC,CATSLQGAHEQYF
TRBV6-2/TRBV6-3,.,.,TRBJ2-1,TGTGCCACCAGTTACGGGAGAAACTCCTACAATGAGCAGTTCTTC,CATSYGRNSYNEQFF
TRBV11-1,few,.,TRBJ2-3,TGTGCCAGCAGCACCAGTATGGGCGCGGGGCCCGCCACAGATACGCAGTATTTT,CASSTSMGAGPATDTQYF
TRBV6-2/TRBV6-3,many,.,TRBJ2-7,TGTGCCAGCACCCAACCCCTGGGAATTAGGGGGATATCATCCGAGCAGTACTTC,CASTQPLGIRGISSEQYF
TRBV7-9,.,TRBD2,TRBJ2-3,TGTGCCAGCAGCCCCCGGGGACTAGCGGGGGCAGATACGCAGTATTTT,CASSPRGLAGADTQYF
TRBV18,.,.,TRBJ2-3,TGTGCCAGCTCGCCCCGGCAGTCTAGCACAGATACGCAGTATTTT,CASSPRQSSTDTQYF
TRBV20-1,few,TRBD2,TRBJ2-3,TGCAGTGCTAGAGAAGGACTAGCGGGAGACACAGATACGCAGTATTTT,CSAREGLAGDTDTQYF
TRBV12-3/TRBV12-4,many,TRBD1,TRBJ1-2,TGTGCCAGCAGACTGGGACAGAACTATGGCTACACCTTC,CASRLGQNYGYTF
TRBV6-2/TRBV6-3,.,TRBD2,TRBJ2-1,TGTGCCAGCAGTTACGCGTTAGCGGGGCCGGCGGGGAATGAGCAGTTCTTC,CASSYALAGPAGNEQFF
TRBV5-1,.,.,TRBJ2-3,TGCGCCAGCAGCTACATGGACGGTAGCACAGATACGCAGTATTTT,CASSYMDGSTDTQYF
TRBV20-1,many,.,TRBJ2-1,TGCAGTGCTGTAGGGAGCTCCTACAATGAGCAGTTCTTC,CSAVGSSYNEQFF
TRBV12-3/TRBV12-4,few,.,TRBJ1-4,TGTGCCAGCAGTCGCGGGACACAAGCAACTAATGAAAAACTGTTTTTT,CASSRGTQATNEKLFF
TRBV15,.,.,TRBJ1-2,TGTGCCACCGGGACAATTAACGACTATGGCTACACCTTC,CATGTINDYGYTF
TRBV4-2,few,.,TRBJ2-7,TGTGCCAGCAGCCAAGATCGCAGGGGAGGCGACGAGCAGTACTTC,CASSQDRRGGDEQYF
TRBV12-3/TRBV12-4,.,.,TRBJ2-1,TGTGCCAGCAGTTTGGGCAGCGTAAACGAGCAGTTCTTC,CASSLGSVNEQFF